This T cell receptor beta chain was sequenced in a study of blood T cell repertoires in COVID-19. CDR1 and CDR2 (germline): SGHVS, FQNEAQ. V lost 0 bases to trimming and J lost 6 bases, with 8 bases between them. The CDR3 spans 14 residues. Profiled with immunoSEQ multiplex PCR; TCRdb holds only in-frame clones, not every one. This table holds around 500,000 clones, around 89% found once. Recovery meant two consecutive negative NP/OP PCR tests, professional clearance, or resolved symptoms. Sequencing was done on a sample of PBMCs or T cells enriched from blood (not recorded which). The chain employs TRBV7-8 and TRBJ1-4; TRBD1 might be the D (5 bases). This clonotype was obtained from a woman between 40 and 55 years old who had recovered from COVID-19. CDR3 sequence reads: CASSLAGGDEKLFF. The CDR3 nucleotides are TGTGCCAGCAGCTTAGCCGGGGGTGATGAAAAACTGTTTTTT.